The 30 T cell receptor beta chains below all came from one sample that was sequenced in a study of human T cells and chemical hapten exposure. In TCRdb, the RACE reads were re-called with MiXCR into one record per CDR3 protein. The profile shows over 75,000 distinct CDR3 sequences, 7% to 8% of them singletons. The time point here: patch test 1, 2 weeks after DPC sensitization. The treatment: therapeutic diphenylcyclopropenone sensitization with weekly scalp DPC. Specimen: whole blood, collected in connection with sensitization to the hapten diphenylcyclopropenone (DPC). The origin of the receptors is a woman aged 30 to 39 with alopecia areata. Some clones in this sample may be carry-over from other donors' samples.

This clonotype has just a few counts. The chain carries TRBV4-2 and TRBJ2-5; 9 nucleotides agree with TRBD2. Germline CDR1 LGHNA, CDR2 YNFKEQ. The CDR3 sequence is 16 residues long. Trimming took 0 bases from V and 5 from J; bases not matched to a gene: 7. The CDR3 coding sequence is TGTGCCAGCAGCCAAGAGGGCGGGGGGGCCCGGGAGACCCAGTACTTC. Amino acid sequence: CASSQEGGGARETQYF.

The chain combines TRBV18 with TRBJ2-7; D is undetermined. The ends were cut back, 2 bases at V and 5 bases at J, with 13 bases in the middle. Germline V gene data show CDR1 as KGHSH and CDR2 as LQKENI. The CDR3 is 14 amino acids. The DNA for the CDR3 is TGTGCCAGCTCACCAGGTTTAACCCACGACGAGCAGTACTTC. It is translated as CASSPGLTHDEQYF. Drawing the rest from reference TRBV18 and TRBJ2-7, the complete variable domain is NAGVMQNPRHLVRRRGQEARLRCSPMKGHSHVYWYRQLPEEGLKFMVYLQKENIIDESGMPKERFSAEFPKEGPSILRIQQVVRGDSAAYFCASSPGLTHDEQYFGPGTRLTVT.

This clonotype was counted at least ten times. This chain uses TRBV18 with TRBJ2-3, with D perhaps given as TRBD1 or TRBD2 (5 bases each). This CDR3 region has 15 residues. In germline, CDR1 is KGHSH, CDR2 LQKENI. V lost 4 bases to trimming and J lost 0 bases, with 11 bases between them. The CDR3 DNA sequence: TGTGCCAGCTCACGAGAGGGGTTTAGCACAGATACGCAGTATTTT. This sequence encodes CASSREGFSTDTQYF.

A remark on this clonotype: A read error may be the cause here, since a much bigger clone is one base away. This chain links TRBV29-1 with TRBJ2-3; possibly TRBD1 for D (6 bases). The CDR3 sequence is 13 residues long. Germline V gives CDR1 SQVTM, CDR2 ANQGSEA. The V end was cut by 4 bases, the J end by 3 bases, with 11 bases between. CDR3 in amino acids: CSVGGRGTDTQYF. For the CDR3, the DNA is TGCAGCGTTGGTGGCAGGGGAACAGATACGCAGTATTTT.

This clonotype was seen repeatedly, ten times or more. This chain uses TRBV12-3 or TRBV12-4 with TRBJ2-3, with a tentative D call TRBD1 (6 bases). The CDR3 covers 13 residues. V lost 6 bases to trimming and J lost 3 bases, with 10 bases between them. The CDR3 DNA sequence: TGTGCCAGCAGCGGAACAGGGACAGATACGCAGTATTTT. Its protein is CASSGTGTDTQYF.

The table lists this clonotype with many counts. V and J are TRBV6-2 or TRBV6-3 and TRBJ2-3; perhaps TRBD2 as D (5 bases). Germline CDR1 and CDR2: MNHEY and SVGEGT. The CDR3 is 15 residues long. The V and J ends lost 2 bases and 6 bases respectively, with 15 bases between them. The CDR3 DNA reads as TGTGCCAGCAGTTACGCCGCGAGGAGGTCGGATACGCAGTATTTT. Translating it yields CASSYAARRSDTQYF.

Only a few counts were recorded for this clonotype. The V call is TRBV5-5, the J call TRBJ1-4; no firm D call. This CDR3 is 15 amino acids long. The germline V and J ends were trimmed by 3 bases and 4 bases, with 13 bases remaining between them. CDR1 is SGHKS and CDR2 is YYEKEE in the germline V gene (reference sequence). CDR3 sequence reads: CASSSNVGYNEKLFF. DNA of the CDR3: TGTGCCAGCAGCTCGAACGTGGGGTATAATGAAAAACTGTTTTTT.

This clonotype was detected only a few times. The V call is TRBV5-1, the J call TRBJ1-1, with TRBD1 identical over 7 bases. V was pared by 4 bases and J by 5 bases, with 8 bases of the junction left unmatched. The CDR3 has 14 amino acids. The V gene's germline CDR1 is SGHRS and CDR2 YFSETQ. The CDR3 coding sequence is TGCGCCAGCAGCGAGGGACAGCCAGGGACTGAAGCTTTCTTT. Encoded protein: CASSEGQPGTEAFF.

The rearrangement uses TRBV6-1 and TRBJ1-1; 7 bases fit TRBD1. V lost 6 bases to trimming and J lost 0 bases; unmatched junction nucleotides: 7. The CDR3 covers 15 residues. The V gene's germline CDR1 is MNHNS and CDR2 SASEGT. This CDR3 reads CASRSTGTLNTEAFF. CDR3 coding DNA: TGTGCCAGCAGATCGACAGGGACCCTGAACACTGAAGCTTTCTTT.

Ten or more counts support this clonotype. V gene TRBV2 combines with J gene TRBJ2-3, with D possibly TRBD1 on 6 matching bases. Germline loops: CDR1 SNHLY, CDR2 FYNNEI. There are 14 residues in the CDR3. V lost 8 bases and J 5 bases, leaving 17 bases between the germline ends. CDR3 nucleotide sequence: TGTGCCAGCTTACAGGGTAGTCCCAGAGATACGCAGTATTTT. Translated: CASLQGSPRDTQYF.

This clonotype has more than one count but fewer than ten. V is TRBV19 and J is TRBJ1-2; D might be TRBD1 (5 bases). The CDR3 totals 16 residues. The V end lost 5 bases, the J end lost 3 bases, and 19 bases lay between the germline ends. CDR1 is LNHDA, CDR2 SQIVND, per germline (reference sequence). The CDR3 is CASSLILGPGDYGYTF. CDR3 DNA: TGTGCCAGTAGTTTAATCCTGGGACCGGGCGACTATGGCTACACCTTC. Based on the CDR3 plus reference TRBV19 and TRBJ1-2, the full variable domain is DGGITQSPKYLFRKEGQNVTLSCEQNLNHDAMYWYRQDPGQGLRLIYYSQIVNDFQKGDIAEGYSVSREKKESFPLTVTSAQKNPTAFYLCASSLILGPGDYGYTFGSGTRLTVV.

This clonotype was seen more than once but under ten times. The J gene is TRBJ2-5, the V gene TRBV9, with D possibly being TRBD2 (7 bases). The CDR3 covers 15 residues. The germline gives CDR1 SGDLS, CDR2 YYNGEE. The germline V and J ends were trimmed by 2 bases and 4 bases, with 15 bases remaining between them. The CDR3 DNA reads TGTGCCAGCAGCGTTTACGGGGGGCGTGGAGAGACCCAGTACTTC. This translates into CASSVYGGRGETQYF.

Ten or more counts support this clonotype. This rearrangement joins TRBV20-1 to TRBJ1-5; unclear D gene. The V gene's germline CDR1 is DFQATT and CDR2 SNEGSKA (reference sequence). V was shortened by 1 base and J by 6 bases, with 10 bases between the two germline ends. The CDR3 consists of 13 residues. The CDR3 nucleotides are TGCAGTGCTAGAGGGGGTGAGAGTCAGCCCCAGCATTTT. Protein product: CSARGGESQPQHF.

There are many counts of this clonotype. This chain links TRBV5-1 with TRBJ2-1; D is uncertain. V gave up 0 bases and J gave up 0 bases, with 10 bases separating them. CDR3 size: 16 residues. CDR1 is SGHRS, CDR2 YFSETQ, per germline. The CDR3 region is CASSLGPESSYNEQFF. DNA for the CDR3: TGCGCCAGCAGCTTGGGACCAGAAAGCTCCTACAATGAGCAGTTCTTC.

This clonotype was seen only a few times. The V and J genes are TRBV3-1 and TRBJ2-2; D unresolved. Germline V gene lookup returns CDR1 LGHDT and CDR2 YNNKEL (reference sequence). CDR3 length equals 15 residues. V lost 0 bases to trimming and J lost 5 bases, with 10 bases between them. This chain's CDR3 is CASSQDVLGTGELFF. DNA for the CDR3: TGTGCCAGCAGCCAAGATGTCCTAGGGACCGGGGAGCTGTTTTTT.

The sample holds a few counts of this clonotype. The gene calls are TRBV19 and TRBJ1-5; 7 positions agree with TRBD1. Looked up from germline, CDR1 is LNHDA and CDR2 is SQIVND (reference sequence). This CDR3 comprises 15 residues. V trimming: 6 bases; J trimming: 8 bases; junction bases outside the gene matches: 13. The CDR3 DNA is TGTGCCAGTAGCCCGGGACAGTCGGCTTGGGAGCCCCAGCATTTT. Its protein is CASSPGQSAWEPQHF.

This clonotype came up a few times. The CDR3 reads CASYSVGTTGELFF. CDR3 bases: TGTGCCAGCTATTCCGTGGGGACCACCGGGGAGCTGTTTTTT. This chain links TRBV27 with TRBJ2-2, with D possibly called TRBD1 or TRBD2 (5 bases each). Germline CDR1 reads MNHEY; CDR2 reads SMNVEV (reference sequence). Trimming cost V 8 bases and J 4 bases, with 14 bases left between them. The CDR3 is 14 amino acids.

On this clonotype itself: A clone one base away is much larger, so this may be a read error. The genes are TRBV7-2 and TRBJ1-1; a possible D gene is TRBD1 (6 bases). Trimming pared 1 base from V and 1 base from J, leaving 10 bases between. CDR3 length: 15 residues. Germline V gene sequence: CDR1 SGHTA, CDR2 FQGNSA. The CDR3: CASSLGTDRNTEAFF. CDR3 DNA sequence: TGTGCCAGCAGCTTAGGGACGGACAGGAACACTGAAGCTTTCTTT.

The V and J genes are TRBV9 and TRBJ2-3; D call uncertain. CDR3 length equals 13 residues. V gave up 3 bases and J gave up 3 bases, with 8 bases separating them. Germline values: CDR1 SGDLS, CDR2 YYNGEE. The CDR3 protein is CASSASGTDTQYF. CDR3 DNA sequence: TGTGCCAGCAGCGCGTCCGGGACAGATACGCAGTATTTT.

This clonotype was seen at least ten times. This rearrangement joins TRBV12-3 or TRBV12-4 to TRBJ1-2, with D maybe TRBD1 (5 bases). CDR3 length equals 15 residues. V lost 6 bases and J 0 bases, leaving 14 bases between the germline ends. CDR3 in amino acids: CASSHYTTANYGYTF. CDR3 nucleotide sequence: TGTGCCAGCAGCCACTACACGACAGCTAACTATGGCTACACCTTC.

J is TRBJ1-1 and V is TRBV5-1, with D maybe TRBD1 (6 bases). V lost 5 bases to trimming and J lost 4 bases, with 12 bases between them. In germline, CDR1 is SGHRS, CDR2 YFSETQ. The CDR3 is made up of 13 amino acids. This CDR3 is CASSQGGTTEAFF. CDR3 bases: TGCGCCAGCAGTCAAGGGGGAACCACTGAAGCTTTCTTT.

V is TRBV29-1 and J is TRBJ2-3, with D perhaps TRBD1 (6 bases). V shed 4 bases and J shed 0 bases, with 11 bases lying between them. Germline CDR1 SQVTM, CDR2 ANQGSEA. CDR3 length: 14 amino acids. The CDR3 spells CSVGLRGSTDTQYF. CDR3 nucleotides: TGCAGCGTTGGTCTCAGGGGCAGCACAGATACGCAGTATTTT.

The rearrangement links TRBV29-1 to TRBJ2-5; D is perhaps TRBD2 (5 bases). The germline CDR1 and CDR2 sequences are SQVTM and ANQGSEA. Trimming removed 7 bases from V and 3 bases from J, with 9 bases in between. The CDR3 has 11 residues. The DNA of the CDR3 is TGCAGCGCGGGGTTTAAAGAGACCCAGTACTTC. Its translation is CSAGFKETQYF.

This clonotype was detected only a few times. The chain is built from TRBV11-3 and TRBJ1-1; no clear D gene. This CDR3 has 14 amino acids. The V and J ends lost 3 bases and 6 bases respectively, with 14 bases between them. The germline CDR1 and CDR2 sequences are SGHNT and YENEEA. CDR3 loop: CASSLTPPHAEAFF. The DNA of the CDR3 is TGTGCCAGCAGCTTGACCCCCCCTCACGCTGAAGCTTTCTTT. Full variable domain (rest looked up from reference TRBV11-3 and TRBJ1-1): EAGVVQSPRYKIIEKKQPVAFWCNPISGHNTLYWYLQNLGQGPELLIRYENEEAVDDSQLPKDRFSAERLKGVDSTLKIQPAELGDSAVYLCASSLTPPHAEAFFGQGTRLTVV.

This clonotype was detected a few times. The chain joins TRBV11-2 to TRBJ1-1; the match to TRBD1 covers 10 bases. V lost 1 base to trimming and J lost 3 bases; unmatched junction nucleotides: 5. Germline-derived CDR1 and CDR2 are SGHAT and FQNNGV. The CDR3 totals 16 residues. CDR3 sequence (DNA): TGTGCCAGCAGCTTAGCTTCTGGGACAGGGGACACTGAAGCTTTCTTT. Translation gives CASSLASGTGDTEAFF.

In this sample, this clonotype turned up many times. V and J are TRBV10-3 and TRBJ1-6; D possibly corresponds to TRBD1 (5 bases). The V end was cut by 3 bases, the J end by 11 bases, with 14 bases between. The CDR3 covers 14 residues. CDR1 and CDR2 from the germline V gene are ENHRY and SYGVKD. In nucleotides, the CDR3 is TGTGCCATCAGTGAAGGCGGATGGGACCCACCCCTCCACTTT. Protein product: CAISEGGWDPPLHF.

Ten or more counts support this clonotype. This chain links TRBV29-1 with TRBJ1-2; TRBD1 might be the D (6 bases). Deletions cut 8 bases from V and 8 bases from J, with 15 bases between. CDR3 length: 11 amino acids. Germline lookup yields CDR1 SQVTM and CDR2 ANQGSEA. The CDR3 DNA is TGCAGCCATACTGAAGGGGGAGGCTACACCTTC. Translation: CSHTEGGGYTF.

This clonotype was counted at least ten times. The rearrangement links TRBV6-5 to TRBJ1-5; the D is unclear. The germline V and J ends were trimmed by 5 bases and 2 bases, with 10 bases remaining between them. Germline values: CDR1 MNHEY, CDR2 SVGAGI. This CDR3 is 14 amino acids long. The CDR3 loop reads CASSPLSRNQPQHF. CDR3 nucleotides: TGTGCCAGCAGTCCCCTCTCCCGCAATCAGCCCCAGCATTTT.

This chain joins TRBV2 and TRBJ1-1, with TRBD1 matching 7 bases. The CDR3 is made up of 13 amino acids. Germline V gene lookup returns CDR1 SNHLY and CDR2 FYNNEI. J lost 2 bases, V lost 6 bases, and 3 bases had no gene match. CDR3 sequence reads: CASSRGGNTEAFF. The CDR3 DNA is TGTGCCAGCAGCCGAGGGGGCAACACTGAAGCTTTCTTT.

Turning to this clonotype: This may be a read error: a much more frequent sequence differs by one nucleotide. This chain joins TRBV5-6 and TRBJ1-2; no reliable D call. The CDR3 sequence is 12 residues long. Germline V gene lookup returns CDR1 SGHDT and CDR2 YYEEEE. CDR3 sequence reads: CPSSLFVYGYTF. The CDR3 nucleotides read TGTCCCAGCAGCTTGTTCGTCTATGGCTACACCTTC. The variable domain in full, with the rest retrieved from reference TRBV5-6 and TRBJ1-2, is DAGVTQSPTHLIKTRGQQVTLRCSPKSGHDTVSWYQQALGQGPQFIFQYYEEEERQRGNFPDRFSGHQFPNYSSELNVNALLLGDSALYLCPSSLFVYGYTFGSGTRLTVV.